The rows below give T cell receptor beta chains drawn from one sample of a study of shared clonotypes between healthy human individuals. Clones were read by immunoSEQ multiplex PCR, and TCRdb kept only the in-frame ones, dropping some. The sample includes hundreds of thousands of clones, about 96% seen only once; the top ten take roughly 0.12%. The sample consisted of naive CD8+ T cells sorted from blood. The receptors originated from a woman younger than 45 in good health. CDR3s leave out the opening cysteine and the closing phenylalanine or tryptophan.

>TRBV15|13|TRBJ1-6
ATSSQTGGGSPLH
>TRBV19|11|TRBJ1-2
ASSIADNYGYT
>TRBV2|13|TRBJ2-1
ASSTYAKSYNEQF
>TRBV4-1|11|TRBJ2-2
ASSRGVTGELF
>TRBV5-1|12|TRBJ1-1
ASSATGGGTEAF
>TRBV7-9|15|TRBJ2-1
ASSSDLLGGSYNEQF
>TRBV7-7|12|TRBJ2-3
ASSLHSGTDTQY
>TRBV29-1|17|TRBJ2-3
SVVPGLAGDDLSTDTQY
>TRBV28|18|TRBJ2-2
ASSLTPQSRRRPNTGELF
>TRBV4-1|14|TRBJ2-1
ASSQEGGNLYNEQF
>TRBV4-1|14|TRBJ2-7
ASSLGTSGRSYEQY
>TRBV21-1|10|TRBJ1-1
ASSDRETEAF
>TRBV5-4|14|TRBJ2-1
ASSSSREWTHNEQF
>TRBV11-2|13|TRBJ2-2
ASSLVSGRTGELF
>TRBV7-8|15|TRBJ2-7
ASSLVLAGAPTYEQY
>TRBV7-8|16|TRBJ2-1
ASSSGLAGAAPPNEQF